These 29 T cell receptor beta chains share one sample of origin, sequenced in a study of T-cell memory formation after mild COVID-19. MiXCR, run by TCRdb on the 5' RACE reads, gives a single entry per CDR3 protein. The data show around 130,000 distinct CDR3 sequences, with roughly 13% seen just once and 25% to 30% held by the top ten. Specimen: PBMCs or a T cell subset sorted from them (not recorded which). The receptors come from an adult woman who had mild COVID-19 (a few samples of this study predate the infection). Cell type and time point are not known.

The sample holds a few counts of this clonotype. J is TRBJ2-1 and V is TRBV24-1; TRBD1 matches 8 bases. Germline trimming cut 3 bases from V and 12 bases from J; bases unmatched to any gene: 15. Germline V lookup: CDR1 KGHDR, CDR2 SFDVKD. The CDR3 is 16 residues long. The CDR3 sequence is CATSDGPGQALSWQFF. CDR3 nucleotide sequence: TGTGCCACCAGTGATGGGCCGGGACAGGCCCTCTCGTGGCAGTTCTTC.

The DNA for the CDR3 is TGTGCCAGCAGCTTGGATGGGGTAAACACCGGGGAGCTGTTTTTT. This gives the protein CASSLDGVNTGELFF. The chain carries TRBV5-4 and TRBJ2-2; unclear D gene. This CDR3 has 15 residues. The V end lost 0 bases, the J end lost 2 bases, and 8 bases lay between the germline ends. Germline-derived CDR1 and CDR2 are SGHNT and YYREEE (reference sequence).

This clonotype came up a few times. The rearrangement uses TRBV7-9 and TRBJ1-1; D is ambiguous. CDR1 and CDR2 from the germline V gene are SEHNR and FQNEAQ (reference sequence). The CDR3 runs to 15 residues. V was clipped by 5 bases and J by 1 base, with 14 bases between them. The CDR3: CASSPAASGNTEAFF. As DNA, the CDR3 is TGTGCCAGCAGCCCAGCGGCGTCAGGGAACACTGAAGCTTTCTTT.

This clonotype has at least ten counts. The genes are TRBV12-3 or TRBV12-4 and TRBJ2-2; no reliable D call. CDR3 length: 12 amino acids. V lost 3 bases to trimming and J lost 6 bases, with 5 bases between them. CDR3 bases: TGTGCCAGCAGTTTTGGGGCCGGGGAGCTGTTTTTT. Amino acid sequence: CASSFGAGELFF.

This clonotype was recorded a few times. J is TRBJ1-2 and V is TRBV19; perhaps TRBD1 as D (5 bases). The length of the CDR3 is 12 residues. CDR1 and CDR2 (germline): LNHDA, SQIVND (reference sequence). Between the trimmed V and J ends, which lost 9 bases and 2 bases, there was a span of 10 bases. The CDR3 loop reads CASGRGNYGYTF. Here the CDR3 DNA reads TGTGCCAGCGGAAGGGGAAACTATGGCTACACCTTC.

The chain couples TRBV15 to TRBJ2-5; no definite D call. Per the germline V gene, CDR1 is LNHNV and CDR2 is YYDKDF (reference sequence). Trimming stripped 0 bases from V and 2 bases from J, with 10 bases between. CDR3 length: 15 residues. CDR3 in amino acids: CATSRDYPAQETQYF. In DNA, the CDR3 is TGTGCCACCAGCAGAGACTACCCCGCACAAGAGACCCAGTACTTC.

CDR3 nucleotides: TGTGCCAGCAGCCCCCAGGCGGGACAGGGCCTCTATGGCTACACCTTC. This codes for CASSPQAGQGLYGYTF. J is TRBJ1-2 and V is TRBV12-3 or TRBV12-4; 9 bases align to TRBD1. The J segment lost 4 bases and the V segment lost 6 bases, leaving 12 bases of the junction unmatched. The CDR3 contains 16 residues.

The J gene is TRBJ1-1, the V gene TRBV12-3 or TRBV12-4; D unresolved. The length of the CDR3 is 10 residues. Trimming stripped 6 bases from V and 7 bases from J, with 6 bases between. The CDR3 DNA sequence: TGTGCCAGCAGGGGGAATGAAGCTTTCTTT. It encodes CASRGNEAFF.

The chain recombines TRBV9 with TRBJ2-1; D is possibly TRBD2 (7 bases). V was trimmed by 0 bases and J by 3 bases, leaving 13 bases between them. The CDR3 has 16 residues. The germline CDR1 and CDR2 sequences are SGDLS and YYNGEE. In nucleotides, the CDR3 is TGTGCCAGCAGCGTAGCGGGGGGCGATGGCTACAATGAGCAGTTCTTC. It translates to CASSVAGGDGYNEQFF. Full variable domain (remainder filled in from reference TRBV9 and TRBJ2-1): DSGVTQTPKHLITATGQRVTLRCSPRSGDLSVYWYQQSLDQGLQFLIQYYNGEERAKGNILERFSAQQFPDLHSELNLSSLELGDSALYFCASSVAGGDGYNEQFFGPGTRLTVL.

In its sample, this clonotype was seen a few times. The rearrangement links TRBV3-1 to TRBJ2-1; 8 nucleotides match TRBD1. V lost 0 bases to trimming and J lost 0 bases; unmatched junction nucleotides: 7. The CDR3 sequence is 18 residues long. Germline values: CDR1 LGHDT, CDR2 YNNKEL (reference sequence). The CDR3 sequence is CASSQDGLGQDSYNEQFF. The CDR3 DNA reads as TGTGCCAGCAGCCAAGATGGACTGGGACAGGACTCCTACAATGAGCAGTTCTTC.

The V call is TRBV2, the J call TRBJ2-7; TRBD1 agrees at 9 bases. This CDR3 region has 13 residues. After removal of 11 bases from V and 3 bases from J, the junction contained 8 bases not matched to a gene. Germline V gene data show CDR1 as SNHLY and CDR2 as FYNNEI. The CDR3: CASHRGLGYEQYF. CDR3 DNA sequence: TGTGCCTCCCACAGGGGGCTAGGCTACGAGCAGTACTTC.

This chain connects TRBV6-5 to TRBJ1-4, with D uncertain. The CDR3 spans 15 residues. V lost 0 bases, J lost 4 bases, and 9 bases lay in between. From germline, CDR1 is MNHEY and CDR2 SVGAGI. CDR3 sequence (DNA): TGTGCCAGCAGTTACTCGGGAAGCGTTAATGAAAAACTGTTTTTT. Its protein is CASSYSGSVNEKLFF.

The chain recombines TRBV4-3 with TRBJ2-3, with D perhaps TRBD2 (5 bases). Germline loops: CDR1 LGHNA, CDR2 YSLEER. Deletions cut 0 bases from V and 2 bases from J, with 15 bases between. This CDR3 contains 17 residues. The CDR3 region has the DNA TGCGCCAGCAGCCAAGAGGGGAGCGGATTGTCCACAGATACGCAGTATTTT. Its protein is CASSQEGSGLSTDTQYF.

The gene calls are TRBV5-1 and TRBJ2-3; 8 positions agree with TRBD2. The V gene's germline CDR1 is SGHRS and CDR2 YFSETQ. V dropped 4 bases and J dropped 2; count of bases not matched to a gene: 9. This CDR3 has 16 amino acids. CDR3 DNA sequence: TGCGCCAGCAGCCCCCGGGTAGCGGGGAACACAGATACGCAGTATTTT. This translates into CASSPRVAGNTDTQYF.

CDR3 coding DNA: TGCAGTGCTAGAGACCGCGAGATGAACACTGAAGCTTTCTTT. It yields the protein CSARDREMNTEAFF. The chain uses TRBV20-1 and TRBJ1-1; no reliable D call. This CDR3 has 14 amino acids. With 0 bases removed from V and 0 bases from J, the gap between germline ends came to 8 bases. Looked up from germline, CDR1 is DFQATT and CDR2 is SNEGSKA (reference sequence).

This clonotype turned up a few times. The CDR3 ends on some other residue instead of the conserved phenylalanine or tryptophan, so this is likely a read error. V usage is TRBV20-1 and J usage is TRBJ2-1; 7 bases fit TRBD2. Losses at the gene ends were 2 bases for V and 0 bases for J; bases not matched to a gene: 10. CDR1 DFQATT and CDR2 SNEGSKA come from the germline V gene (reference sequence). There are 17 residues in the CDR3. As DNA, the CDR3 is TGCAGTGCTAGATTCATGGGGGAGGGCCGCTCCTACAATGAGCAGTTCTTA. Its protein is CSARFMGEGRSYNEQFL.

J is TRBJ2-3 and V is TRBV7-9; the match to TRBD2 covers 10 bases. The CDR3 has 15 residues. Germline V lookup: CDR1 SEHNR, CDR2 FQNEAQ (reference sequence). V lost 1 base, J lost 6 bases, and 4 bases stayed unmatched. The CDR3 protein is CASSLGRAGGDTQYF. For the CDR3, the DNA is TGTGCCAGCAGCTTAGGTCGAGCGGGAGGGGATACGCAGTATTTT.

The CDR3 coding sequence is TGCAGCGCGGAGGAGATAAACACTGAAGCTTTCTTT. Translation: CSAEEINTEAFF. This sequence joins TRBV29-1 and TRBJ1-1; D gene ambiguous. With 7 bases removed from V and 2 bases from J, the gap between germline ends came to 11 bases. Per the germline V gene, CDR1 is SQVTM and CDR2 is ANQGSEA. This CDR3 region has 12 residues.

The sample holds many counts of this clonotype. The rearrangement links TRBV12-3 or TRBV12-4 to TRBJ2-3, with 10 bases aligning to TRBD2. After removal of 5 bases from V and 4 bases from J, the junction contained 3 bases not matched to a gene. This CDR3 is built from 14 residues. CDR3 in DNA: TGTGCCAGCAGTCCGCTAGCGGGGGCAGATACGCAGTATTTT. Translated: CASSPLAGADTQYF.

The sample holds a few counts of this clonotype. In nucleotides, the CDR3 is TGTGCCAGCAGCTTTTTCTGGGCGGGAGCTGGAAATGAGCAGTTCTTC. Residues: CASSFFWAGAGNEQFF. The chain combines TRBV11-2 with TRBJ2-1, with 7 bases lining up with TRBD2. The CDR3 contains 16 residues. Germline loops: CDR1 SGHAT, CDR2 FQNNGV. J was trimmed by 7 bases and V by 3 bases; bases with no gene match: 12.

The chain is built from TRBV7-2 and TRBJ1-5; possible D gene TRBD1, 5 bases. The CDR3 has 15 amino acids. Between the trimmed V and J ends, which lost 3 bases and 1 base, there was a span of 10 bases. Per germline, CDR1 SGHTA and CDR2 FQGNSA. The DNA for the CDR3 is TGTGCCAGCAGCTTGTGGGGACGGAGCAATCAGCCCCAGCATTTT. Translation: CASSLWGRSNQPQHF. Drawing the rest from reference TRBV7-2 and TRBJ1-5, the complete variable domain is GAGVSQSPSNKVTEKGKDVELRCDPISGHTALYWYRQSLGQGLEFLIYFQGNSAPDKSGLPSDRFSAERTGGSVSTLTIQRTQQEDSAVYLCASSLWGRSNQPQHFGDGTRLSIL.

The chain recombines TRBV12-3 or TRBV12-4 with TRBJ2-2; a possible D gene is TRBD2 (6 bases). There are 14 residues in the CDR3. V lost 0 bases, J lost 7 bases, and 9 bases lay in between. The chain's CDR3 is CASSLALGGGELFF. The DNA for the CDR3 is TGTGCCAGCAGTTTAGCGCTGGGGGGCGGGGAGCTGTTTTTT.

The chain combines TRBV11-2 with TRBJ2-7, with 11 bases fitting TRBD1. Germline V gene data show CDR1 as SGHAT and CDR2 as FQNNGV. Trimming cost V 2 bases and J 5 bases; bases outside gene matches: 5. The CDR3 extends over 15 amino acids. DNA of the CDR3: TGTGCCAGCAGCTTATACGGGACAGGGGGAAACGAGCAGTACTTC. Encoded protein: CASSLYGTGGNEQYF. The entire variable domain, with the rest obtained from reference TRBV11-2 and TRBJ2-7, is as follows: EAGVAQSPRYKIIEKRQSVAFWCNPISGHATLYWYQQILGQGPKLLIQFQNNGVVDDSQLPKDRFSAERLKGVDSTLKIQPAKLEDSAVYLCASSLYGTGGNEQYFGPGTRLTVT.

The chain joins TRBV25-1 to TRBJ2-3; the match to TRBD2 covers 7 bases. This CDR3 is built from 17 residues. Germline V gene sequence: CDR1 MGHDK, CDR2 SYGVNS. V shed 4 bases and J 2 bases; nucleotides not matched to a gene: 12. The CDR3 region is CASSVGGGSYFTDTQYF. Written as DNA, the CDR3 is TGTGCCAGCAGTGTCGGGGGAGGGAGTTACTTCACAGATACGCAGTATTTT.

This clonotype appeared a few times. This chain links TRBV23-1 with TRBJ2-3, with TRBD1 matching 9 bases. TRBV23-1 carries the ORF label, with uncertain function. The ends lost 4 bases at V and 0 bases at J; junction bases unmatched: 5. CDR3 size: 16 residues. The CDR3 reads CASSPTTGGSTDTQYF. CDR3 DNA sequence: TGCGCCAGCAGTCCCACGACAGGGGGTAGCACAGATACGCAGTATTTT.

V and J are TRBV7-8 and TRBJ2-1; 11 nucleotides line up with TRBD2. CDR1 SGHVS and CDR2 FQNEAQ come from the germline V gene. This CDR3 has 18 residues. V lost 4 bases, J lost 8 bases, and 16 bases stayed unmatched. CDR3 sequence (DNA): TGTGCCAGCAGCTCCTCCCCCACGACTAGCGGGAATATCGATGAGCAGTTCTTC. Translating it yields CASSSSPTTSGNIDEQFF.

In DNA, the CDR3 is TGTGCCAGCAGCTTGATGGATGTAACGGGACCATACAATGAGCAGTTCTTC. Protein: CASSLMDVTGPYNEQFF. The chain links TRBV11-3 to TRBJ2-1; perhaps D is TRBD1 or TRBD2 (5 bases each). CDR1 is SGHNT, CDR2 YENEEA, per germline. Trimming took 3 bases from V and 4 from J, leaving 19 bases between them. The CDR3 consists of 17 residues.

The rearrangement joins TRBV12-3 or TRBV12-4 to TRBJ2-3; maybe TRBD1 (6 bases). This CDR3 comprises 17 residues. V lost 1 base to trimming and J lost 5 bases, with 19 bases between them. CDR3 bases: TGTGCCAGCAGTTTAGGACCAGGGAAGGGGGTCAGAGATACGCAGTATTTT. Translation gives CASSLGPGKGVRDTQYF.

The genes are TRBV7-9 and TRBJ2-7, with TRBD2 as a possible D gene (5 bases). Trimming took off 8 bases at V and 1 base at J, with 21 bases between the two ends. CDR3 length: 16 amino acids. Germline V gene lookup returns CDR1 SEHNR and CDR2 FQNEAQ (reference sequence). The CDR3 coding sequence is TGTGCCAGCGACCTCCGCCACCGAGGGAGATCCTACGAGCAGTACTTC. Amino acids: CASDLRHRGRSYEQYF.